These 8 T cell receptor beta chains share one sample of origin, sequenced in a study of patients and donors after allogeneic stem cell transplantation. TCRdb re-called the RT-PCR reads through MiXCR, storing one row per CDR3 protein. The top ten clones hold 5.5% to 6.5% of a sample with roughly 960,000 distinct CDR3 sequences, roughly 18% of them seen once. Sequenced sample: blood, either unsorted or a sorted T cell fraction (not recorded which). Source of these receptors: a human donor who was either an allogeneic HSCT recipient or a stem cell or donor lymphocyte infusion donor (not recorded which). It is not recorded whose cells these are; they may come from a transplant donor.

The chain has TRBV12-3 or TRBV12-4 and TRBJ2-7, with TRBD2 matching over 7 bases. J gave up 1 base and V 7 bases, and 7 bases lay outside the gene matches. This CDR3 is built from 14 residues. CDR3 sequence reads: CASKRREKSYEQYF. The CDR3, as DNA: TGTGCCAGCAAGAGGCGGGAGAAATCCTACGAGCAGTACTTC.

The rearrangement joins TRBV4-2 to TRBJ2-4; maybe TRBD1 (6 bases). CDR1 LGHNA and CDR2 YNFKEQ come from the germline V gene. V lost 0 bases and J lost 3, with 12 bases in between. The CDR3 has 16 amino acids. The chain's CDR3 is CASSQDQTGVKNIQYF. Written as DNA, the CDR3 is TGTGCCAGCAGCCAAGATCAGACAGGTGTCAAAAACATTCAGTACTTC.

This clonotype has more than one count but fewer than ten. The chain combines TRBV2 with TRBJ1-4, with D unresolved. V gave up 8 bases and J gave up 7 bases, with 14 bases separating them. This CDR3 region has 13 residues. The germline CDR1 and CDR2 sequences are SNHLY and FYNNEI. For the CDR3, the DNA is TGTGCCAGCTTGCGGGAATTTCGTGAAAAACTGTTTTTT. It translates to CASLREFREKLFF. The variable domain in full, with the rest retrieved from reference TRBV2 and TRBJ1-4, is EPEVTQTPSHQVTQMGQEVILRCVPISNHLYFYWYRQILGQKVEFLVSFYNNEISEKSEIFDDQFSVERPDGSNFTLKIRSTKLEDSAMYFCASLREFREKLFFGSGTQLSVL.

The rearrangement joins TRBV20-1 to TRBJ2-7, with 7 bases that match TRBD1. Germline-derived CDR1 and CDR2 are DFQATT and SNEGSKA (reference sequence). CDR3 length: 12 residues. J gave up 4 bases and V 6 bases, and 6 bases lay outside the gene matches. CDR3 DNA: TGCAGTGCGAAGACAGGGAAGTACGAGCAGTACTTC. Translation gives CSAKTGKYEQYF.

In its sample, this clonotype was seen a few times. The chain recombines TRBV30 with TRBJ1-2; D not certain. The CDR3 spans 12 residues. V was trimmed by 4 bases and J by 4 bases, leaving 10 bases between them. The germline V gene has CDR1 GTSNPN and CDR2 SVGIG (reference sequence). In DNA, the CDR3 is TGTGCCTGGAAAACCGGATTCTATGGCTACACCTTC. Residues: CAWKTGFYGYTF.

This clonotype was seen only a few times. The chain links TRBV6-1 to TRBJ1-5; D uncertain. Germline loops: CDR1 MNHNS, CDR2 SASEGT. The ends were cut back, 2 bases at V and 2 bases at J, with 10 bases in the middle. The CDR3 has 15 residues. CDR3: CASSERRRGNQPQHF. CDR3 coding DNA: TGTGCCAGCAGTGAACGCAGGAGGGGCAATCAGCCCCAGCATTTT.

The rearrangement joins TRBV6-1 to TRBJ1-5; unclear D gene. Germline V gene sequence: CDR1 MNHNS, CDR2 SASEGT. V was shortened by 5 bases and J by 2 bases, with 13 bases between the two germline ends. CDR3 length equals 15 residues. The CDR3 nucleotides are TGTGCCAGCAGTCCTACCGGGCCCCGCAATCAGCCCCAGCATTTT. It translates to CASSPTGPRNQPQHF.

In this sample, this clonotype turned up a few times. The rearrangement joins TRBV5-1 to TRBJ2-7, with D perhaps matching TRBD2 (6 bases). The germline V and J ends were trimmed by 0 bases and 4 bases, with 11 bases remaining between them. Germline-derived CDR1 and CDR2 are SGHRS and YFSETQ. The CDR3 is 14 amino acids. Here the CDR3 reads CASSLGRDFYEQYF. The CDR3 bases are TGCGCCAGCAGCTTGGGAAGGGACTTTTACGAGCAGTACTTC.